The next 17 T cell receptor beta chains were all read from a single sample in a study of siplizumab effects on memory and regulatory T cells. The protocol was immunoSEQ multiplex PCR, while the TCRdb copy is restricted to in-frame clones and leaves out a portion. The data contain around 100,000 clones, approximately 94% of them singletons. Sample: non-Treg CD4+ T cells sorted from blood. Source of these receptors: a human donor in good health.

This clone was found once. The chain employs TRBV6-5 and TRBJ2-3; 10 bases map to TRBD2. The length of the CDR3 is 16 residues. Trimming cost V 0 bases and J 6 bases; bases outside gene matches: 6. The germline V gene has CDR1 MNHEY and CDR2 SVGAGI. The CDR3 DNA sequence: TGTGCCAGCAGTTACTCTATAACTAGCGGGATTGATACGCAGTATTTT. This sequence encodes CASSYSITSGIDTQYF.

The V call is TRBV14, the J call TRBJ2-1, with 12 bases aligning to TRBD2. Germline V gene data show CDR1 as SGHDN and CDR2 as FVKESK. This CDR3 is built from 15 residues. V gave up 4 bases and J gave up 6 bases; unmatched junction bases: 4. CDR3 sequence: CASSRLAGASNEQFF. In DNA form, the CDR3 reads TGTGCCAGCAGCCGACTAGCGGGAGCAAGCAATGAGCAGTTCTTC. Combining the CDR3 with reference TRBV14 and TRBJ2-1 gives the whole variable domain EAGVTQFPSHSVIEKGQTVTLRCDPISGHDNLYWYRRVMGKEIKFLLHFVKESKQDESGMPNNRFLAERTGGTYSTLKVQPAELEDSGVYFCASSRLAGASNEQFFGPGTRLTVL.

This chain connects TRBV5-1 to TRBJ2-3; unclear D gene. Trimming stripped 0 bases from V and 1 base from J, with 6 bases between. Germline V gives CDR1 SGHRS, CDR2 YFSETQ. This CDR3 comprises 14 residues. The CDR3 DNA reads as TGCGCCAGCAGCTTGGGGGTGGGCACAGATACGCAGTATTTT. This sequence encodes CASSLGVGTDTQYF.

The genes are TRBV7-9 and TRBJ2-7; D possibly uses TRBD1 or TRBD2 (5 bases each). V was trimmed by 4 bases and J by 0 bases, leaving 13 bases between them. The CDR3 is 15 amino acids. Germline V gene data show CDR1 as SEHNR and CDR2 as FQNEAQ (reference sequence). The CDR3 is CASSSGTVSSYEQYF. The CDR3 nucleotides read TGTGCCAGCAGCTCCGGGACGGTGAGCTCCTACGAGCAGTACTTC.

The V gene is TRBV6-5, the J gene TRBJ2-2; tentatively, D is TRBD2 (6 bases). In germline, CDR1 is MNHEY, CDR2 SVGAGI. The CDR3 covers 14 residues. V was trimmed by 5 bases and J by 4 bases, leaving 11 bases between them. CDR3 in DNA: TGTGCCAGCAGTACGGGACTTACCACCGGGGAGCTGTTTTTT. Translated: CASSTGLTTGELFF.

The V call is TRBV5-1, the J call TRBJ2-3, with 9 positions matching TRBD1. This CDR3 is 17 amino acids long. Germline V gene data show CDR1 as SGHRS and CDR2 as YFSETQ. Germline trimming cut 4 bases from V and 5 bases from J; bases unmatched to any gene: 14. CDR3 protein: CASSGVTTGGAGDTQYF. In nucleotides, the CDR3 is TGCGCCAGCAGCGGCGTTACAACAGGGGGCGCGGGAGATACGCAGTATTTT. The whole variable domain, filled in from reference TRBV5-1 and TRBJ2-3, reads KAGVTQTPRYLIKTRGQQVTLSCSPISGHRSVSWYQQTPGQGLQFLFEYFSETQRNKGNFPGRFSGRQFSNSRSEMNVSTLELGDSALYLCASSGVTTGGAGDTQYFGPGTRLTVL.

The genes are TRBV6-1 and TRBJ2-2; 12 nucleotides match TRBD1. Germline lookup yields CDR1 MNHNS and CDR2 SASEGT. The CDR3 is 16 residues long. Germline trimming cut 4 bases from V and 6 bases from J; bases unmatched to any gene: 6. In nucleotides, the CDR3 is TGTGCCAGCAGTGGAAGGGACAGGGGGCAACCCGGGGAGCTGTTTTTT. Amino acids: CASSGRDRGQPGELFF.

The chain uses TRBV7-3 and TRBJ2-3; D is ambiguous. Germline CDR1 reads SGHTA; CDR2 reads FQGTGA. CDR3 length: 14 residues. V shed 5 bases and J shed 0 bases, with 9 bases lying between them. The CDR3 is CASSPYHSTDTQYF. The CDR3 nucleotides read TGTGCCAGCAGCCCCTACCACAGCACAGATACGCAGTATTTT.

The J gene is TRBJ1-1, the V gene TRBV14; D is undetermined. This CDR3 region has 15 residues. V was clipped by 4 bases and J by 1 base, with 13 bases between them. Germline V CDR1 and CDR2: SGHDN, FVKESK. CDR3 residues: CASSPRREGNTEAFF. The CDR3 coding sequence is TGTGCCAGCAGCCCAAGGCGAGAGGGGAACACTGAAGCTTTCTTT.

J is TRBJ2-7 and V is TRBV15; perhaps D is TRBD1 or TRBD2 (6 bases each). Germline CDR1 reads LNHNV; CDR2 reads YYDKDF (reference sequence). The V end lost 1 base, the J end lost 6 bases, and 16 bases lay between the germline ends. The CDR3 has 15 amino acids. For the CDR3, the DNA is TGTGCCACCAGCAGAGTGGGGGGCAGCCTGGTCGAGCAGTACTTC. Translation gives CATSRVGGSLVEQYF.

This chain joins TRBV5-1 and TRBJ1-2; D ambiguous. V was trimmed by 0 bases and J by 2 bases, leaving 5 bases between them. The germline V gene has CDR1 SGHRS and CDR2 YFSETQ. CDR3 length: 13 residues. The CDR3 DNA reads TGCGCCAGCAGCTTGGAAGGGAACTATGGCTACACCTTC. This translates into CASSLEGNYGYTF.

The chain employs TRBV29-1 and TRBJ2-5; D is unclear. Germline CDR1 SQVTM, CDR2 ANQGSEA. The CDR3 contains 12 residues. V lost 3 bases, J lost 3 bases, and 8 bases lay in between. The CDR3 nucleotides read TGCAGCGTTGACATTTCCGAAGAGACCCAGTACTTC. Its translation: CSVDISEETQYF.

The gene calls are TRBV5-5 and TRBJ2-7, with D possibly TRBD1 on 5 matching bases. This CDR3 comprises 15 residues. Germline assignment: CDR1 SGHKS and CDR2 YYEKEE (reference sequence). The ends were cut back, 2 bases at V and 2 bases at J, with 14 bases in the middle. The CDR3 region is CASSFSRQPTYEQYF. The CDR3 bases are TGTGCCAGCAGCTTTTCCCGACAGCCTACCTACGAGCAGTACTTC.

This chain uses TRBV6-6 with TRBJ2-1, with 11 positions matching TRBD2. Germline CDR1 is MNHNY and CDR2 is SVGAGI (reference sequence). The CDR3 contains 15 residues. Unmatched junction bases numbered 8, after V lost 10 bases and J lost 3 bases. This CDR3 reads CATIAGGPFYNEQFF. CDR3 bases: TGTGCCACCATAGCGGGAGGGCCTTTCTACAATGAGCAGTTCTTC.

The chain recombines TRBV6-5 with TRBJ2-3, with a tentative D call TRBD2 (6 bases). Germline V gives CDR1 MNHEY, CDR2 SVGAGI. The CDR3 runs to 13 residues. Trimming removed 5 bases at V and 4 bases at J, with 10 bases between. The CDR3 DNA is TGTGCCAGCAGTGTCCGGGACTCAGATACGCAGTATTTT. Encoded protein: CASSVRDSDTQYF.

This clone was seen a handful of times. The V call is TRBV12-5, the J call TRBJ2-1; the match to TRBD1 covers 7 bases. With 6 bases clipped from V and 9 bases from J, the junction kept 5 bases outside the gene matches. Germline assignment: CDR1 LGHNT and CDR2 FRNRAP. The CDR3 length is 12 residues. The CDR3 nucleotides are TGTGCTAGTGGGAGACAGGGAAGTGAGCAGTTCTTC. This gives the protein CASGRQGSEQFF.

The chain has TRBV11-2 and TRBJ2-1; 7 bases match TRBD2. Looked up from germline, CDR1 is SGHAT and CDR2 is FQNNGV. CDR3 length: 14 residues. Trimming removed 2 bases from V and 6 bases from J; junction bases left unmatched: 4. The CDR3 loop reads CASSLKSGANEQFF. In DNA, the CDR3 is TGTGCCAGCAGCTTAAAGAGCGGGGCCAATGAGCAGTTCTTC.